Listed below are T cell receptor beta chains from one sample, sequenced in a study of tumor-infiltrating lymphocytes in primary liver carcinoma. TCRdb re-called the multiplex PCR reads through MiXCR, storing one row per CDR3 protein. The table includes approximately 320,000 distinct CDR3 sequences, around three fifths detected once. What was sequenced was peripheral blood. The receptor source for this set is a woman in her twenties or thirties with primary liver carcinoma and hepatitis B virus infection. Both conserved end residues are part of each CDR3. Each record gives: D gene, V gene, clone size, J gene, CDR3 DNA, CDR3 protein. D genes are given only for firm matches. Rows give clone size only sometimes, using once, few, many, or a class for an expanded clone.

>TRBD1|TRBV14|.|TRBJ2-5
TGTGCCAGCAGCCAAGACGACAGGGAATGGGCCCAGTACTTC
CASSQDDREWAQYF
>TRBD1|TRBV6-5|many|TRBJ2-7
TGTGCCAGCAGTCTTTCGGGACAGGTCTACGAGCAGTACTTC
CASSLSGQVYEQYF
>.|TRBV4-1|many|TRBJ2-1
TGCGCCAGCAGCCAAGTTGTGGGAGTCAATGAGCAGTTCTTC
CASSQVVGVNEQFF
>.|TRBV11-3|many|TRBJ2-7
TGTGCCAGCAGCTTAGCCACCACAGGGAGGGGGCACAACGAGCAGTACTTC
CASSLATTGRGHNEQYF
>TRBD1|TRBV11-2|many|TRBJ1-1
TGTGCCAGCATCGCTGACAGGGCCTACACTGAAGCTTTCTTT
CASIADRAYTEAFF
>.|TRBV18|.|TRBJ2-7
TGTGCCAGCTCACCAGTCTACACCTCCTACGAGCAGTACTTC
CASSPVYTSYEQYF
>TRBD1|TRBV5-4|.|TRBJ2-7
TGTGCCAGCAGCTTTTCCCGGGACAGTGTGACCGAGCAGTACTTC
CASSFSRDSVTEQYF
>TRBD2|TRBV6-5|.|TRBJ2-1
TGTGCCAGCAGAGGGAGGGATGAGCAGTTCTTC
CASRGRDEQFF
>TRBD1|TRBV6-5|once|TRBJ2-7
TGTGCCAGCGGCCCACAGGGGTTCAGGGGCCACGAGCAGTACTTC
CASGPQGFRGHEQYF
>.|TRBV6-5|.|TRBJ1-5
TGTGCCTGCTCATACCCCCCTCAGCCCCAGCATTTT
CACSYPPQPQHF
>.|TRBV6-1|.|TRBJ2-3
TGTGCGGTGGGGATTGTGGGGACAGATACGCAGTATTTT
CAVGIVGTDTQYF
>.|TRBV7-9|few|TRBJ2-2
TGTGCCAGCAGCTTAGCCCACGGGTCCGGGGAGCTGTTTTTT
CASSLAHGSGELFF
>.|TRBV7-9|.|TRBJ1-4
TGTGCCAGCAGCCTCAGTGGCGGATATGAAAAACTGTTTTTT
CASSLSGGYEKLFF
>TRBD2|TRBV6-1|many|TRBJ2-1
TGTGCCAGCAGTGTAGGGACTAGCGGAACTGAGCAGTTCTTC
CASSVGTSGTEQFF
>.|TRBV6-5|many|TRBJ1-1
TGTGCCAGCAGCCCCCTCCCCACGGGATCGAACACTGAAGCTTTCTTT
CASSPLPTGSNTEAFF
>TRBD1|TRBV4-3|.|TRBJ2-5
TGCGCCAGCAGCCTCGGGACAGCCGAAGCCAGATGGGAGACCCAGTACTTC
CASSLGTAEARWETQYF
>.|TRBV12-3/TRBV12-4|.|TRBJ2-7
TGTGCCAGCAATCTAAAACAGGGCTCCTACGAGCAGTACTTC
CASNLKQGSYEQYF
>.|TRBV12-5|many|TRBJ2-3
TGTGCTAGTGGTTTGTCGATTTCGGATACGCAGTATTTT
CASGLSISDTQYF
>.|TRBV4-2|.|TRBJ2-5
TGTGCCAGCTGCCATGGGGCAACGGGGGAGCGGCAGTACTTC
CASCHGATGERQYF
>TRBD1|TRBV29-1|many|TRBJ1-2
TGCAGCGTTGAAAGGGACAGACCTAACTATGGCTACACCTTC
CSVERDRPNYGYTF
>.|TRBV6-5|many|TRBJ1-1
TGTGCCAGCAAGCCAGGACTATGGGGGAACACTGAAGCTTTCTTT
CASKPGLWGNTEAFF
>.|TRBV5-4|.|TRBJ1-1
TGTGCCAGCAGCTTCATCACTGAAGCTTTCTTT
CASSFITEAFF
>.|TRBV11-2|few|TRBJ1-5
TGTGCCAGCAGCTTAGCTAGCGATCAGTCCCAGCATTTT
CASSLASDQSQHF
>TRBD1|TRBV5-8|few|TRBJ2-1
TGTGCCAGCAGCCAACCGGGACAGAACTACAATGAGCAGTTCTTT
CASSQPGQNYNEQFF
>.|TRBV6-2/TRBV6-3|.|TRBJ2-4
TGTGCCAGCACCACAACGGGTGCGGGGTACTTAAACATTCAGTATTTC
CASTTTGAGYLNIQYF
>.|TRBV11-2|.|TRBJ2-7
TGTGTCAGCATCAACGCAGGCTACGAGCAGTACTTC
CVSINAGYEQYF
>TRBD1|TRBV6-1|few|TRBJ2-1
TGTGCCAGCACTGGACAGGGTCCCCACAATGAGCAGTTCTTC
CASTGQGPHNEQFF
>.|TRBV4-1|few|TRBJ2-7
TGCGCCAGCAGCCAAGTTGTCGAGCTTTCAGGCGAGCAGTACTTC
CASSQVVELSGEQYF
>TRBD1|TRBV6-5|.|TRBJ1-4
TGTGCCATCACTCTAAACAGGGGGGGTGAAAAACTGTTTTTT
CAITLNRGGEKLFF
>TRBD2|TRBV12-3/TRBV12-4|many|TRBJ2-5
TGTGCCAGTAGCGGGAGGGGAGGCCCGGAAGAGACCCAGTACTTC
CASSGRGGPEETQYF
>TRBD1|TRBV28|.|TRBJ1-2
TGTGCCAGCAGTCCAGTCGACAGGGAGGACTATGGCTACACCTTC
CASSPVDREDYGYTF
>TRBD2|TRBV29-1|many|TRBJ2-1
TGCAGCGTCGTAAAAGCTAGCGGGAGGGGATACAATGAGCAGTTCTTC
CSVVKASGRGYNEQFF
>TRBD2|TRBV5-4|.|TRBJ2-7
TGTGCCAGCAGCTCCGGTGTCGCTAGCGGGAGTTACGAGCAGTACTTC
CASSSGVASGSYEQYF